Below, one T cell receptor (beta chain) is given with its context. What it binds is unknown. Other nucleotide sequences in the sample specify the same CDR3. Trimming took off 6 bases at V and 10 bases at J, with 10 bases between the two ends. This CDR3 has 12 residues. The germline gives CDR1 MNHEY, CDR2 SVGAGI. The sample comes from a study of T cell responses to AZD1222 COVID-19 vaccine. Study-wide results and caveats: Only six people who got AZD1222 tested seropositive at baseline. Sampling captured repertoires only after the peak T cell response. Once two AZD1222 doses were given, Spike-specific TCR breadth and depth went up. There were mostly white British donors and more females than males, and clonal diversity was possibly underestimated.

Data came from immunoSEQ multiplex PCR; TCRdb stores just in-frame clones and leaves some out. The top ten clones hold more than 7% of a sample with approximately 180,000 clones, 70% to 90% of them seen once. V and J are TRBV6-5 and TRBJ1-6; D perhaps matches TRBD1 (6 bases). Sequencing used peripheral blood, obtained on day 0 of AZD1222 vaccination. This receptor was obtained from an adult in good health. CDR3 nucleotide sequence: TGTGCCAGCAGCAGGGGAGACTCACCCCTCCACTTT. Its protein product is CASSRGDSPLHF.